The 18 T cell receptor beta chains given below trace back to one sample, sequenced in a study of T cell changes during pregnancy in multiple sclerosis. Assay: immunoSEQ multiplex PCR; the TCRdb copy retains only in-frame clones and omits some. The table includes more than 85,000 clones, over 85% detected once. The material sequenced was peripheral blood, taken in the second trimester of pregnancy. These receptors all stem from a female donor with multiple sclerosis, enrolled in a pregnancy study.

V is TRBV5-1 and J is TRBJ1-2; TRBD1 is a possible D gene (5 bases). CDR1 SGHRS and CDR2 YFSETQ come from the germline V gene. Trimming pared 0 bases from V and 5 bases from J, leaving 11 bases between. This CDR3 has 14 amino acids. The CDR3, as DNA: TGCGCCAGCAGCTTGGCCCTCAGGGAATATGGCTACACCTTC. The encoded protein is CASSLALREYGYTF.

On this clone: One junction end disagrees with the germline gene, perhaps due to a read error. The rearrangement links TRBV6-1 to TRBJ2-5; 7 bases are a match to TRBD1. The length of the CDR3 is 13 residues. CDR1 and CDR2 from the germline V gene are MNHNS and SASEGT. CDR3 residues: CASTTGLRETRYF. The CDR3 DNA is TGTGCCAGCACGACAGGGCTAAGAGAGACCCGGTACTTC.

The chain uses TRBV7-3 and TRBJ2-3; TRBD2 matches 10 bases. The CDR3 spans 16 residues. The V and J ends lost 5 bases and 5 bases, in that order; junction bases with no gene match: 10. Germline V gene data show CDR1 as SGHTA and CDR2 as FQGTGA. The DNA of the CDR3 is TGTGCCAGCAGCAAAACTCTAGCGGGGGCAGGAGATACGCAGTATTTT. It yields the protein CASSKTLAGAGDTQYF. The full variable domain, its missing parts supplied by reference TRBV7-3 and TRBJ2-3, is GAGVSQTPSNKVTEKGKYVELRCDPISGHTALYWYRQSLGQGPEFLIYFQGTGAADDSGLPNDRFFAVRPEGSVSTLKIQRTERGDSAVYLCASSKTLAGAGDTQYFGPGTRLTVL.

V is TRBV9 and J is TRBJ1-2; D gene unclear. Germline V gene data show CDR1 as SGDLS and CDR2 as YYNGEE. The CDR3 has 14 amino acids. V lost 4 bases and J 8 bases, leaving 18 bases between the germline ends. CDR3 DNA: TGTGCCAGCAGCCCAATAAGGTGGGAGTTCGGCTACACCTTC. Translation: CASSPIRWEFGYTF.

This clone was seen a single time. The CDR3 DNA reads as TGTGCCATCGGGGGGGCTAGCGGCCAAGAGACCCAGTACTTC. This sequence encodes CAIGGASGQETQYF. V usage is TRBV10-3 and J usage is TRBJ2-5; tentatively, D is TRBD2 (7 bases). Trimming took 8 bases from V and 1 from J, leaving 14 bases between them. CDR1 is ENHRY and CDR2 is SYGVKD in the germline V gene. The CDR3 extends over 14 amino acids.

This clone was seen many times. The V call is TRBV19, the J call TRBJ2-7; D is possibly TRBD1 (5 bases). The CDR3 length is 15 residues. CDR1 and CDR2 (germline): LNHDA, SQIVND (reference sequence). V was clipped by 3 bases and J by 3 bases, with 15 bases between them. The CDR3 DNA follows: TGTGCCAGTAGTATTAGCTGGCAGGGCGTCTACGAGCAGTACTTC. This translates into CASSISWQGVYEQYF.

The chain employs TRBV6-1 and TRBJ1-5; unclear D gene. The length of the CDR3 is 14 residues. V was cut by 4 bases and J by 0 bases, with 7 bases left in between. Per germline, CDR1 MNHNS and CDR2 SASEGT. Here the CDR3 reads CASSGPHSNQPQHF. CDR3 sequence (DNA): TGTGCCAGCAGTGGCCCACATAGCAATCAGCCCCAGCATTTT.

This clone has a single count. J is TRBJ2-3 and V is TRBV4-1; TRBD2 might be the D (5 bases). Germline V gene sequence: CDR1 MGHRA, CDR2 YSYEKL. The CDR3 has 14 amino acids. The V end was cut by 0 bases, the J end by 8 bases, with 12 bases between. The CDR3 DNA sequence: TGCGCCAGCAGCCAAGAGGCCGGTGAGGGTACGCAGTATTTT. Translating it yields CASSQEAGEGTQYF.

This clone was counted only a few times. Other DNA sequences in the sample encode the same CDR3. The chain has TRBV9 and TRBJ2-2, with D maybe TRBD1 (6 bases). The CDR3 runs 15 residues. V dropped 0 bases and J dropped 1 base, with 7 bases sitting between them. CDR1 and CDR2 from the germline V gene are SGDLS and YYNGEE. The CDR3 DNA reads TGTGCCAGCAGCGTAGGAGGGGGGAACACCGGGGAGCTGTTTTTT. This sequence encodes CASSVGGGNTGELFF. The full variable domain, in which reference TRBV9 and TRBJ2-2 provide the parts outside the CDR3, is DSGVTQTPKHLITATGQRVTLRCSPRSGDLSVYWYQQSLDQGLQFLIQYYNGEERAKGNILERFSAQQFPDLHSELNLSSLELGDSALYFCASSVGGGNTGELFFGEGSRLTVL.

The CDR3 DNA sequence: TGTGCCAGCAGCGTCTCGCAACGGGGGAAACACACAGATACGCAGTATTTT. It yields the protein CASSVSQRGKHTDTQYF. This sequence joins TRBV9 and TRBJ2-3; a weak D match, TRBD2 (6 bases). V lost 2 bases and J lost 2, with 18 bases in between. This CDR3 contains 17 residues. Germline lookup yields CDR1 SGDLS and CDR2 YYNGEE.

V is TRBV19 and J is TRBJ1-5; D remains ambiguous. CDR3 length equals 16 residues. The germline gives CDR1 LNHDA, CDR2 SQIVND (reference sequence). V lost 7 bases and J lost 0, with 16 bases in between. For the CDR3, the DNA is TGTGCCAGTACCGCGGGAGGCACCTATAGCAATCAGCCCCAGCATTTT. Translated: CASTAGGTYSNQPQHF.

A single count supports this clone. The rearrangement uses TRBV5-1 and TRBJ2-3, with 9 bases aligning to TRBD2. Per the germline V gene, CDR1 is SGHRS and CDR2 is YFSETQ. This CDR3 is built from 16 residues. V lost 3 bases, J lost 0 bases, and 5 bases stayed unmatched. The chain's CDR3 is CASSSTTSGSTDTQYF. CDR3 DNA: TGCGCCAGCAGCTCTACGACTAGCGGAAGCACAGATACGCAGTATTTT.

The gene calls are TRBV7-9 and TRBJ1-1, with TRBD1 matching over 8 bases. The CDR3 length is 12 residues. The V and J ends lost 5 bases and 11 bases, in that order; junction bases with no gene match: 7. The germline CDR1 and CDR2 sequences are SEHNR and FQNEAQ (reference sequence). The CDR3 sequence is CASSPADREAFF. CDR3 coding DNA: TGTGCCAGCAGCCCCGCGGACAGGGAGGCTTTCTTT.

The rearrangement links TRBV7-9 to TRBJ2-7; D gene unclear. CDR1 is SEHNR, CDR2 FQNEAQ, per germline (reference sequence). The germline V and J ends were trimmed by 5 bases and 3 bases, with 5 bases remaining between them. The CDR3 is made up of 11 amino acids. The CDR3 DNA follows: TGTGCCAGCAGCCCTCTCTACGAGCAGTACTTC. The encoded protein is CASSPLYEQYF.

The gene calls are TRBV30 and TRBJ2-7, with TRBD1 matching over 9 bases. Trimming took 8 bases from V and 3 from J; bases not matched to a gene: 8. Germline CDR1 and CDR2: GTSNPN and SVGIG (reference sequence). This CDR3 has 13 amino acids. CDR3 region: CAGQTGGSYEQYF. CDR3 bases: TGTGCCGGCCAAACAGGGGGCAGCTACGAGCAGTACTTC.

The rearrangement links TRBV6-5 to TRBJ1-1; TRBD1 is a possible D gene (6 bases). CDR1 and CDR2 from the germline V gene are MNHEY and SVGAGI. V lost 5 bases, J lost 1 base, and 14 bases lay in between. This CDR3 region has 15 residues. The CDR3 region has the DNA TGTGCCAGCAGTAGGGACATCTGGGGGAACACTGAAGCTTTCTTT. Its protein product is CASSRDIWGNTEAFF.

V usage is TRBV11-2 and J usage is TRBJ2-1, with TRBD2 matching over 15 bases. The CDR3 consists of 16 residues. Losses at the gene ends were 4 bases for V and 8 bases for J; bases not matched to a gene: 6. Looked up from germline, CDR1 is SGHAT and CDR2 is FQNNGV. CDR3 bases: TGTGCCAGCAGCTCTCGGACTAGCGGGGGGGCCTATGAGCAGTTCTTC. Residues: CASSSRTSGGAYEQFF.

This clone occurred once. The V call is TRBV6-1, the J call TRBJ2-2, with D tentatively TRBD1 (5 bases). V lost 2 bases and J lost 5, with 12 bases in between. The CDR3 runs to 15 residues. Germline V lookup: CDR1 MNHNS, CDR2 SASEGT. Written as DNA, the CDR3 is TGTGCCAGCAGTGAATTAACAGGAGTTACCGGGGAGCTGTTTTTT. This sequence encodes CASSELTGVTGELFF.